The clone carrying this T cell receptor (beta chain) was seen only once. The target antigen is unknown. The data belong to a study of radiotherapy plus CTLA-4 blockade in lung cancer. Study background: For 18% of patients, objective responses occurred, and just over 30% had disease control.

Overall study results and limits: Radiotherapy with ipilimumab was followed by blood expansion of tumor-derived clones. Interferon-beta, together with early blood T cell clone dynamics, reportedly best predicted response.

Lung cancer patients with chemo-refractory metastatic non-small-cell disease were given focal radiation plus CTLA-4 blockade with ipilimumab. Data came from immunoSEQ multiplex PCR; TCRdb stores just in-frame clones and leaves some out. The profile shows over 80,000 clones, roughly 87% of them singletons. This receptor was identified in a human donor with non-small cell lung cancer who had stable disease on radiotherapy plus ipilimumab. The source was peripheral blood, collected from a patient treated with radiotherapy plus ipilimumab.

CDR3 loop: CASSFSGLAATYEQYF. The CDR3 DNA reads as TGTGCCAGTAGCTTTTCCGGACTAGCGGCTACCTACGAGCAGTACTTC. The V call is TRBV19, the J call TRBJ2-7; TRBD2 agrees at 10 bases. With 6 bases clipped from V and 2 bases from J, the junction kept 10 bases outside the gene matches. The CDR3 extends over 16 amino acids. Germline V gene data show CDR1 as LNHDA and CDR2 as SQIVND (reference sequence).